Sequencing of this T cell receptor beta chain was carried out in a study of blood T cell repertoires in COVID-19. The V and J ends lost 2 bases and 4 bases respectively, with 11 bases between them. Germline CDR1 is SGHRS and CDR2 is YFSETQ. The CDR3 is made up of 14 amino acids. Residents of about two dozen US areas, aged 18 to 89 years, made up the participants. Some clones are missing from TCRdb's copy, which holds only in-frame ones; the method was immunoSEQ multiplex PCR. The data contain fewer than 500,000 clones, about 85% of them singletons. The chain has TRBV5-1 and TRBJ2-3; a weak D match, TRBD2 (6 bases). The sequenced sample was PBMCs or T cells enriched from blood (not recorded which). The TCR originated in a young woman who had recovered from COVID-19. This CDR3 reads CASSLGVAADTQYF. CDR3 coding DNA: TGCGCCAGCAGCTTAGGCGTAGCGGCAGATACGCAGTATTTT.